Reported below is one T cell receptor beta chain. The antigen remains unidentified. The data derive from a study of T cells in Graves' hyperthyroidism and ophthalmopathy. Study findings and constraints: Researchers found most expanded thyroid clonotypes above 0.001 in blood as well.

V was clipped by 3 bases and J by 5 bases, with 16 bases between them. There are 16 residues in the CDR3. Germline CDR1 is KGHDR and CDR2 is SFDVKD. What was amplified from RNA transcripts were TCR beta CDR3 regions. An initial round of RT-PCR targeting the TCR CDR3 relied on the HTBI primer set. TCRdb ran MiXCR on the multiplex PCR reads and lists one entry per CDR3 protein. The sample includes about 380,000 distinct CDR3 sequences, approximately 18% of them seen just once. This TCR derives from a man aged 18 to 30 with Graves' ophthalmopathy. Sequences were obtained from blood. J is TRBJ2-1 and V is TRBV24-1; no reliable D call. CDR3 sequence: CATSDPLPERDNEQFF. For the CDR3, the DNA is TGTGCCACCAGTGATCCCCTCCCGGAACGGGACAATGAGCAGTTCTTC.